The T cell receptor (beta chain) described here comes from a study of T cell repertoires in cytomegalovirus infection. Study context: The authors used CMV epitopes that were HLA-C-restricted (recently identified) and HLA-B-restricted (well studied). Public TCR beta signatures indicated both CMV infection and matching HLA type. Study-level findings and limits: Within the response measured ex vivo, HLA-C-restricted CMV-specific TCR beta clonotypes were dominant. Identification of carriers of CMV plus the relevant HLA was achieved through cumulative public TCR beta family frequency.

Germline CDR1 reads SGHDT; CDR2 reads YYEEEE. 14 amino acids form the CDR3, both terminal residues included. TCRdb re-called the reads with MiXCR, one entry per CDR3 protein. The table lists about 920,000 distinct CDR3 sequences, about a third of them singletons, with around 15% in the top ten. Worth noting for this clonotype: The antigen is undetermined. Because the CDR3 is missing its conserved closing phenylalanine or tryptophan, this is likely a read error. No DNA is shown, since the ends of the CDR3 on it are uncertain; the CDR3 is the one TCRdb lists.

This chain joins TRBV5-6 and TRBJ1-1; the table names TRBD1, a call not compared with the DNA. The sequences come from cultured CD8+ T cells from PBMCs, collected from culture after CMV antigen stimulation. This TCR came from a human donor in good health (CMV status not recorded). Some clones in this sample may be carry-over from other donors' samples. The CDR3 sequence: CASSLGSPGPPPPL.